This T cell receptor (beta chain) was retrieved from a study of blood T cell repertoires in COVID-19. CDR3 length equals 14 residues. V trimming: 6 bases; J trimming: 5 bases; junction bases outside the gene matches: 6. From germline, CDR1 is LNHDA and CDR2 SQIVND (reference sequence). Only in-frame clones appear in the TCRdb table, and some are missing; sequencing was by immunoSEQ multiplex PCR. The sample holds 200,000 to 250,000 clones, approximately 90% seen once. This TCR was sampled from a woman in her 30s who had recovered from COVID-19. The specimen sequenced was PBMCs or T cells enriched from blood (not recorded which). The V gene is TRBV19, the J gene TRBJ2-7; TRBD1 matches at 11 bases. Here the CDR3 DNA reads TGTGCCAGTAGCACCCGGGACAGGGGGAACGAGCAGTACTTC. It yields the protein CASSTRDRGNEQYF.